This TCR beta chain was sequenced in a study of Ad26.COV2.S vaccination and SARS-CoV-2 variants. Some clones are missing from TCRdb's copy, which holds only in-frame ones; the method was immunoSEQ multiplex PCR. This sample has a few hundred thousand clones, with roughly four fifths found just once. As to treatment: around 19 received Ad26.COV2.S at low or high dose, single or two shots; roughly 5 received placebo; per-sample allocation not given. Specimen acquisition occurred on day 63 following the initial vaccine or placebo injection. Germline CDR1 is KGHSH and CDR2 is LQKENI. The CDR3 totals 15 residues. V lost 6 bases and J lost 5, with 16 bases in between. Concerning this clone itself: Its antigen is as yet unknown.

The study's findings and limits: It was found that vaccine and placebo recipients had similar non-spike TCR breadth.

The sample in question was peripheral blood, obtained in a trial of Ad26.COV2.S vaccine versus placebo. The chain uses TRBV18 and TRBJ1-4; no reliable D call. The origin of this receptor is a person between 18 and 60 years old who received the Ad26.COV2.S COVID-19 vaccine or a placebo. The DNA of the CDR3 is TGTGCCAGCTCCCCAAGTGGGCAGTCCAATGAAAAACTGTTTTTT. Translation gives CASSPSGQSNEKLFF. The complete variable domain, with remaining parts taken from reference TRBV18 and TRBJ1-4, reads NAGVMQNPRHLVRRRGQEARLRCSPMKGHSHVYWYRQLPEEGLKFMVYLQKENIIDESGMPKERFSAEFPKEGPSILRIQQVVRGDSAAYFCASSPSGQSNEKLFFGSGTQLSVL.